This TCR beta chain is drawn from a study of blood T cell repertoires in COVID-19. The overall study: From the United States, Italy and Spain came samples of acute and convalescent COVID-19. From T cells, B-cell-depleted T cells, or PBMCs came the material, which was cDNA or gDNA.

Per the original methods: Reference gene primer amplification in the assay estimated nucleated cell counts. Sequencing was performed with immunoSEQ multiplex PCR; in TCRdb, only in-frame clones are kept and a portion is missing. D and trimming come from the DNA, and the V and J calls and clone size come from that table. The sample comprises some 140,000 clones, about four fifths of which are singletons, and about 3% rests with the top ten. V lost 4 bases, J lost 4 bases, and 11 bases stayed unmatched. CDR1 LGHNT and CDR2 FRNRAP come from the germline V gene. The CDR3 sequence is 18 residues long. The sequencing sample was made of peripheral blood. This receptor was taken from an elderly woman with acute or convalescent COVID-19. This chain uses TRBV12-5 with TRBJ2-2; 11 bases align to TRBD2. CDR3 region: CASGSPPSSGGSTGELFF. The DNA for the CDR3 is TGTGCTAGTGGTTCGCCCCCATCTAGCGGGGGGAGCACCGGGGAGCTGTTTTTT.